The following is a T cell receptor (beta chain) sequence with its context. Data came from immunoSEQ multiplex PCR; TCRdb stores just in-frame clones and leaves some out. The sample shows about 350,000 clones, about 91% of them seen only once. The entry originates in a study of Ad26.COV2.S vaccination and SARS-CoV-2 variants. V lost 4 bases to trimming and J lost 1 base, with 5 bases between them. Per the germline V gene, CDR1 is ENHRY and CDR2 is SYGVKD. The CDR3 runs 13 residues. The TCR sequence derives from a human donor who had recovered from COVID-19. The sample was peripheral blood, taken after recovery from COVID-19. V and J are TRBV10-3 and TRBJ1-5, with D unresolved. The CDR3 DNA reads as TGTGCCATCAGTGCGGTCAGCAATCAGCCCCAGCATTTT. It translates to CAISAVSNQPQHF.